This T cell receptor (beta chain) was recovered during a study of cytomegalovirus exposure and HLA in healthy donors (dated by TCRdb to about 2017). About the full investigation: An earlier analysis of some 600 of the donors reported about 260 Gb of sequence data and roughly 120 million unique TCR beta sequences obtained from about 179 million T cells. Around 320 gigabases of sequencing data and approximately 85 million unique TCR sequences were included in an early release covering over 600 HLA-typed donors. Of the 300 to 500 genotyped donors, 65% to 90% were placed in the genetic ancestry cluster associated with self-reported Caucasian donors. The study was designed to test whether signatures of past pathogen exposure could be identified by cataloging public T cell receptors. The study profiled the T cell repertoires of 500 to 800 subjects by immunosequencing and related them to cytomegalovirus serostatus. Along with the roughly 700-subject first cohort, a separate validation cohort of over a hundred different subjects was used. The study combined high-throughput TCR immunosequencing, statistical association of individual TCRs with disease status, and machine learning to predict cytomegalovirus infection status. To study patterns of TCR occurrence, a later analysis re-analyzed previously published TCR beta repertoires from under 750 donors and added high-resolution HLA genotyping. Rather than using new phenotypic data, the later analysis identified candidate immune exposures from TCR beta sequences and from how often those sequences occurred across donors. In an earlier analysis of more than 550 of the donors, high-throughput TCR beta sequencing was used to judge whether each TCR beta V gene segment behaved as functional or pseudogenic. Alongside the repertoire data, information on donor age, sex, ethnicity and CMV serostatus was compiled. A later genetic analysis used genome-wide SNP genotypes for about three fifths of the 666 donors, treating that subset as a discovery cohort. All discovery cohort repertoires had been generated using a single sequencing platform. HLA typing included class I and class II loci at four-digit resolution. The number of donors typed differed by locus, with 629-630 for A, B, C, DRB1 and DQB1, roughly 550 for DQA1, 600 to 610 for DPA1, and 400 to 490 for DPB1. Because of strong linkage in the cohort, roughly five DR-DQ haplotypes were treated as single units for association and clustering. Among 398 genotyped donors of the cohort, an average of about 240,000 unique TCR beta nucleotide sequences were sequenced per donor, around 20% of them non-productive. What the work shows at the level of the full study, not this receptor alone: CMV serostatus was the only immune exposure information available for the cohort. Only TCR beta chains were sequenced in this cohort, and the absence of alpha or paired-chain data limited detectable features. Most CMV-associated TCR beta chains appeared to be HLA-restricted in a later analysis, and the HLA associations seemed to be driven largely by CMV exposure. Specific HLA alleles were associated with 15,000 to 20,000 TCR beta sequences at a false discovery rate of 0.05 in a later analysis. When HLA alleles, especially DR and DQ, strongly co-occurred, attributing TCR associations to individual alleles was difficult. A later genetic analysis reported fewer N-insertions in productive TCRs among donors in an Asian-associated ancestry cluster than the roughly 670-donor mean. The classifier was reported to diagnose cytomegalovirus status with high specificity and sensitivity in both the original cohort and the validation cohort. The sequencing pipeline was judged likely to have produced a cluster of highly shared sequence variants as a technical artifact. The earlier analysis of some 540 of the donors excluded approximately 17 rarely observed V segments, including chromosome 9 orphons, because counts were too low. Compared with equally common non-associated chains, HLA-associated TCR beta chains in a later analysis were more clonally expanded and had lower generation probabilities. Roughly uniform sequencing depth across donors was assumed in presence/absence analyses, although this assumption may not hold. In an earlier analysis of approximately 600 of the donors, most TCR beta V segments were observed in productive rearrangements about 87% or about 30% of the time, broadly matching IMGT annotations. Most TCR sequences were seen in very few donors, while some public TCRs were found in many individuals. In a later analysis, the rate of TCR association differed among HLA loci, with DRB1 alleles having the most associated TCRs and HLA-C alleles having the fewest. A few of the identified cytomegalovirus-associated TCR beta chains were confirmed in vitro to be specific for cytomegalovirus antigens. It was suggested by the authors that the approach could potentially be generalized to other disease states and immunological phenotypes. The study listed 164 TCR beta chains as associated with cytomegalovirus. A further reported finding was that TCR beta sequences accurately predicted the HLA-A and HLA-B alleles for most subjects in the first cohort. Correlated functional status among segregating V segments might be attributable to linkage disequilibrium, but an unknown experimental factor could not be ruled out. The 87-base-pair reads could not distinguish some IMGT-functional V segments, including TRBV6-2 and TRBV6-3, so those segments were excluded. According to a later analysis, parvovirus B19, influenza, CMV and Epstein-Barr virus appeared linked to several top co-occurrence clusters. In a later genetic analysis, a missense DCLRE1C variant was associated with V-gene and J-gene trimming of TCR beta chains, and the association was replicated in an independent cohort. Because some donors lacked HLA typing at each locus, the association tests relied only on the typed subset.

CDR1 and CDR2 (GTSNPN, SVGIG) derive from the germline V gene (reference sequence). Cut back by 2 bases and 3 bases, the V and J ends lie 5 bases apart. The CDR3, cysteine through phenylalanine, is 11 amino acids long. Kept here is only the CDR3 DNA, which spans 33 bases and is read in frame from base 1. The cohort was made up of several hundred healthy bone marrow donors. At the time of sampling, all cohort members were nominally healthy, though unrecorded immune exposures were likely present. The donor tested CMV seronegative, placing the donor among the roughly 340 seronegative members of the cohort. Every donor gave a peripheral blood sample, and the peripheral blood mononuclear cells from that sample were used for TCR beta sequencing. The Qiagen DNeasy Blood Extraction Kit was used to extract genomic DNA from the blood cell samples. Comments on this clone: It lacks a known antigen. Per-base quality was not reported, and no clone a single base away is much larger than it.

The library was made by the immunoSEQ multiplex PCR assay. For the multiplex PCR, a mixture combining 60 forward primers for TCR Vbeta segments and 13 reverse primers for TCR Jbeta segments was used. The CDR3 region of rearranged TCR beta genes was amplified from genomic DNA with a multiplex PCR assay. The amplified TCR beta libraries were sequenced on the Illumina HiSeq System as 87-base-pair reads. In the source study's methods: Across the roughly 670 repertoires, a later analysis counted tens of millions of unique TCR beta chains, roughly 11 million of which were shared by at least two donors. Raw reads were error-corrected and collapsed into unique sequences by a nearest-neighbor algorithm in which closely related sequences were merged to remove PCR and sequencing errors. V, D and J gene segments were assigned by aligning CDR3 sequences to IMGT reference sequences. For a sequence to be retained, a match of at least six nucleotides was required to both a V gene segment and a J gene segment. A rearrangement counted as productive if the CDR3 had no stop codons and remained in frame with V and J, and every other rearrangement counted as non-productive. Following IMGT convention, CDR3 was defined as the stretch from the second conserved V-encoded cysteine up to the conserved J-encoded phenylalanine. In an earlier analysis of roughly 610 of the donors, sequences lacking an unambiguous match to a single V gene segment were excluded. In an earlier analysis of some 590 of the donors, a V segment was called functional when productive rearrangements were above 56.7%, and segregating when the standard deviation between donors exceeded 5%. To diagnose cytomegalovirus status from the catalog of TCR beta chain sequences, a statistical classification framework was built. In a later analysis, V and J genes were assigned by comparing TCR nucleotide sequences against IMGT/GENE-DB human TR gene sequences. Using the TCRdist pipeline, a later analysis assigned CDR3 sequences along with most-parsimonious VDJ recombination scenarios. A later analysis defined each TCR beta chain by its CDR3 amino acid sequence plus V-gene family, and excluded reads lacking a unique V-gene family. In a later analysis, fewer than 650 highly shared, low-generation-probability nucleotide sequences were removed to address suspected cross-contamination and a sequencing artifact. A later analysis calculated a clonal expansion index for each public chain from normalized within-repertoire ranks of inferred template counts. A later analysis computed generation probabilities with a VDJ recombination model fitted to out-of-frame rearrangements, and checked the results against IGoR. In a later analysis, hypergeometric tests were used to score TCR-TCR, TCR-HLA and TCR-CMV co-occurrence, with a repertoire-size bias correction applied to TCR pairs. In a later analysis, false discovery rates were estimated by permuting HLA or CMV assignments 20 times. In a later analysis, co-occurring TCRs were grouped using DBSCAN, and TCRdist sequence similarity was added for clustering within HLA-allele-positive subsets. For co-occurrence clustering, repertoires with fewer than 30,000 or more than 120,000 public chains were excluded, along with several repertoires with anomalous nucleotide sharing. TCRdb stores this immuneACCESS table with in-frame sequences only. Part of the clones is absent; in the studies checked, under half of the shortfall reflects unresolved V genes, and no reason is known for the rest. V and J calls and clone size are those listed in that table; D and trimming were worked out from the DNA. The table for this sample lists 150,000 to 200,000 clones; more than 75% of them were counted only once. Together, the top ten hold approximately 0.23% of the sample.

The receptor's source is a girl under three years old in good health and CMV-seronegative. Specimen: PBMCs. The chain is assembled from TRBV30 and TRBJ2-7; no D gene is confidently identified. The nucleotides read TGTGCCTGGAGTAACATCTACGAGCAGTACTTC. Translated, it gives CAWSNIYEQYF.